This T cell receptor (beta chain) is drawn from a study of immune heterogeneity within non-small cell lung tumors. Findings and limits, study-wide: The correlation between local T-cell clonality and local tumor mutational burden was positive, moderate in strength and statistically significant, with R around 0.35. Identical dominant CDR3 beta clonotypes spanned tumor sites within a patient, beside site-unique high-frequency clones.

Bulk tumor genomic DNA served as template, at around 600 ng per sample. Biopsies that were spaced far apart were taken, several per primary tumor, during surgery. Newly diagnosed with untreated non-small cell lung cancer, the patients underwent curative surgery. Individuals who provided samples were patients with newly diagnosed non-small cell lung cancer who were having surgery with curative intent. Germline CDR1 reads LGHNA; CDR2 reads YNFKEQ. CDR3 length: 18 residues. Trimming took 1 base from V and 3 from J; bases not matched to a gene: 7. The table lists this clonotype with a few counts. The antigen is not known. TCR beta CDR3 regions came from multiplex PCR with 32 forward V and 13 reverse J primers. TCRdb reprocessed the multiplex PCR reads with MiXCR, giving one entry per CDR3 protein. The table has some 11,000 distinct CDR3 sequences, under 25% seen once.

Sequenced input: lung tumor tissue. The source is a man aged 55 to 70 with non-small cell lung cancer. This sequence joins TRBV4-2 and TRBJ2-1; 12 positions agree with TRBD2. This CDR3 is CASSQASGRAANYNEQFF. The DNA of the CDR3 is TGTGCCAGCAGCCAAGCTAGCGGGAGGGCCGCAAACTACAATGAGCAGTTCTTC.